The next 18 T cell receptor beta chains were all read from a single sample in a study of early T cells in non-severe SARS-CoV-2 infection. TCRdb reprocessed the 5' RACE reads via MiXCR and lists one record per CDR3 protein. The table lists about 55,000 distinct CDR3 sequences, around an eighth of them singletons. Material: whole blood. All receptors come from an adult who was a healthcare worker with PCR-confirmed SARS-CoV-2 infection or an uninfected control (not recorded which).

The chain joins TRBV29-1 to TRBJ2-5, with D tentatively TRBD1 or TRBD2 (5 bases each). This CDR3 has 13 amino acids. The V gene lost 5 bases and the J gene lost 1 base, with 11 bases spanning the gap. Germline-derived CDR1 and CDR2 are SQVTM and ANQGSEA. The CDR3 DNA follows: TGCAGCGTTCCGGGACCCACCCAAGAGACCCAGTACTTC. Protein product: CSVPGPTQETQYF.

This clonotype appeared a single time. CDR3 loop: CASSPTGILSGNTIYF. For the CDR3, the DNA is TGTGCCAGCAGCCCGACAGGGATCCTCTCTGGAAACACCATATATTTT. The chain carries TRBV25-1 and TRBJ1-3, with TRBD1 matching over 7 bases. This CDR3 spans 16 amino acids. Germline-derived CDR1 and CDR2 are MGHDK and SYGVNS. V shed 6 bases, J shed 0 bases, and the junction held 8 bases outside the gene matches.

This clonotype was seen only a few times. The rearrangement joins TRBV4-3 to TRBJ2-4; no clear D. CDR1 is LGHNA and CDR2 is YSLEER in the germline V gene. The V gene lost 4 bases and the J gene lost 0 bases, with 10 bases spanning the gap. This CDR3 is built from 15 residues. The CDR3 is CASSPFEVAKNIQYF. The DNA for the CDR3 is TGCGCCAGCAGCCCCTTTGAGGTAGCCAAAAACATTCAGTACTTC.

This clonotype was counted at least ten times. The chain uses TRBV7-6 and TRBJ2-5, with D maybe TRBD1 (6 bases). This CDR3 spans 14 amino acids. CDR1 and CDR2 from the germline V gene are SGHVS and FNYEAQ. V was clipped by 5 bases and J by 1 base, with 11 bases between them. The CDR3 here is CASSPGTPQETQYF. As DNA, the CDR3 is TGTGCCAGCAGCCCCGGGACACCCCAAGAGACCCAGTACTTC.

This clonotype was counted between two and nine times. The chain uses TRBV7-9 and TRBJ2-7, with unresolved D. V was clipped by 2 bases and J by 4 bases, with 9 bases between them. The length of the CDR3 is 13 residues. Germline values: CDR1 SEHNR, CDR2 FQNEAQ (reference sequence). The CDR3 protein is CASSLSSGYEQYF. The DNA of the CDR3 is TGTGCCAGCAGCTTAAGCTCCGGTTACGAGCAGTACTTC. Supplemented by reference TRBV7-9 and TRBJ2-7, the full variable domain reads DTGVSQNPRHKITKRGQNVTFRCDPISEHNRLYWYRQTLGQGPEFLTYFQNEAQLEKSRLLSDRFSAERPKGSFSTLEIQRTEQGDSAMYLCASSLSSGYEQYFGPGTRLTVT.

This clonotype was detected a few times. This chain joins TRBV20-1 and TRBJ2-1; 12 nucleotides match TRBD2. Trimming removed 3 bases from V and 9 bases from J; junction bases left unmatched: 9. CDR3 length: 15 amino acids. Per the germline V gene, CDR1 is DFQATT and CDR2 is SNEGSKA (reference sequence). The CDR3 protein is CSASGASGGGSEQFF. The CDR3 region has the DNA TGCAGTGCTAGTGGTGCTAGCGGGGGGGGAAGTGAGCAGTTCTTC.

Comment on this clonotype: This may be a read error: a much more frequent sequence differs by one nucleotide. The rearrangement joins TRBV2 to TRBJ2-7; TRBD1 aligns across 8 bases. The CDR3 sequence is 13 residues long. CDR1 is SNHLY, CDR2 FYNNEI, per germline. This CDR3 is CATNGQGSYERYF. In nucleotides, the CDR3 is TGTGCCACCAACGGACAGGGCTCCTACGAGCGGTACTTC.

This clonotype was counted only a few times. The chain links TRBV20-1 to TRBJ1-2; D gene ambiguous. Deletions cut 1 base from V and 8 bases from J, with 11 bases between. The CDR3 covers 12 residues. Germline V gene sequence: CDR1 DFQATT, CDR2 SNEGSKA (reference sequence). The CDR3 DNA follows: TGCAGTGCTAGAGTCAATATAAACGGCTACACCTTC. Protein: CSARVNINGYTF.

This clonotype was observed a handful of times. This sequence joins TRBV20-1 and TRBJ2-5; D gene ambiguous. Trimming left V 6 bases short and J 4 bases short, with 18 bases between. This CDR3 is built from 14 residues. Germline CDR1 DFQATT, CDR2 SNEGSKA (reference sequence). This CDR3 reads CSAPVIGPSETQYF. CDR3 DNA: TGCAGTGCCCCCGTGATAGGCCCATCAGAGACCCAGTACTTC.

This clonotype was counted a few times. The V call is TRBV25-1, the J call TRBJ2-3; TRBD2 aligns across 11 bases. The CDR3 loop spans 14 amino acids. Germline CDR1 reads MGHDK; CDR2 reads SYGVNS. The junction had 6 bases not matched to a gene; V was cut back by 5 bases and J by 8 bases. The CDR3, as DNA: TGTGCCAGCAGTTGGGCTAGCGGGGGGACTACGCAGTATTTT. It specifies CASSWASGGTTQYF.

This clonotype has at least ten counts. V usage is TRBV20-1 and J usage is TRBJ1-2; TRBD1 is a possible D gene (5 bases). The CDR3 extends over 14 amino acids. V was trimmed by 2 bases and J by 4 bases, leaving 14 bases between them. CDR1 is DFQATT, CDR2 SNEGSKA, per germline (reference sequence). The CDR3 bases are TGCAGTGCTAGACCCTCCGAGGGGCCCTATGGCTACACCTTC. The encoded protein is CSARPSEGPYGYTF.

This chain connects TRBV18 to TRBJ1-1, with TRBD1 as a possible D gene (5 bases). CDR3 length equals 13 residues. Trimming cost V 5 bases and J 5 bases, with 12 bases left between them. From germline, CDR1 is KGHSH and CDR2 LQKENI. CDR3 residues: CASSSGVETEAFF. As DNA, the CDR3 is TGTGCCAGCTCATCGGGGGTGGAGACTGAAGCTTTCTTT. The entire variable domain, with the rest obtained from reference TRBV18 and TRBJ1-1, is as follows: NAGVMQNPRHLVRRRGQEARLRCSPMKGHSHVYWYRQLPEEGLKFMVYLQKENIIDESGMPKERFSAEFPKEGPSILRIQQVVRGDSAAYFCASSSGVETEAFFGQGTRLTVV.

This clonotype has only a few counts. The rearrangement uses TRBV9 and TRBJ1-5; TRBD1 is a possible D gene (5 bases). The CDR3 spans 14 residues. Trimming took 4 bases from V and 2 from J, leaving 10 bases between them. Germline V lookup: CDR1 SGDLS, CDR2 YYNGEE. For the CDR3, the DNA is TGTGCCAGCAGCCTGGGAGGGGGCAATCAGCCCCAGCATTTT. Translation gives CASSLGGGNQPQHF. The full variable domain, with the rest looked up from reference TRBV9 and TRBJ1-5, is DSGVTQTPKHLITATGQRVTLRCSPRSGDLSVYWYQQSLDQGLQFLIQYYNGEERAKGNILERFSAQQFPDLHSELNLSSLELGDSALYFCASSLGGGNQPQHFGDGTRLSIL.

The V call is TRBV10-3, the J call TRBJ2-7; TRBD2 is a possible D gene (5 bases). Deletions cut 3 bases from V and 5 bases from J, with 8 bases between. There are 12 residues in the CDR3. Germline lookup yields CDR1 ENHRY and CDR2 SYGVKD. The CDR3 here is CAISELGDEQYF. The CDR3 DNA reads as TGTGCCATCAGTGAACTCGGGGACGAGCAGTACTTC.

The chain employs TRBV19 and TRBJ1-6; tentatively, D is TRBD1 (5 bases). CDR3 length equals 16 residues. Germline-derived CDR1 and CDR2 are LNHDA and SQIVND (reference sequence). Trimming pared 3 bases from V and 7 bases from J, leaving 16 bases between. Written as DNA, the CDR3 is TGTGCCAGTAGTATTGACCCCGGGACGGCAAATTCACCCCTCCACTTT. It codes for CASSIDPGTANSPLHF.

This clonotype has a handful of counts. The chain couples TRBV20-1 to TRBJ2-7, with D maybe TRBD1 (5 bases). The CDR3 has 14 residues. The V end lost 2 bases, the J end lost 5 bases, and 16 bases lay between the germline ends. Germline values: CDR1 DFQATT, CDR2 SNEGSKA (reference sequence). CDR3 region: CSARPRAGNHEQYF. In DNA form, the CDR3 reads TGCAGTGCTAGACCACGGGCAGGGAACCACGAGCAGTACTTC.

With respect to this clonotype: A read error may be the cause here, since a much bigger clone is one base away. The V and J genes are TRBV12-3 or TRBV12-4 and TRBJ2-3, with 12 positions matching TRBD1. The CDR3 is 16 amino acids. CDR3 in amino acids: CASSLAGQGATGTQYF. The DNA of the CDR3 is TGTGCCAGCAGTTTAGCGGGACAGGGGGCAACAGGTACGCAGTATTTT.

Ten or more counts support this clonotype. The chain has TRBV7-9 and TRBJ2-7, with 11 bases fitting TRBD1. CDR3 size: 14 residues. CDR1 and CDR2 from the germline V gene are SEHNR and FQNEAQ (reference sequence). V lost 3 bases and J lost 10; bases outside the gene matches: 8. CDR3 DNA: TGTGCCAGCAGCTTCGCTGGGACAGGGGGTAGTCAGTACTTC. Its protein is CASSFAGTGGSQYF.